Each of the 5 T cell receptor beta chains below was sequenced from the same sample in a study of control samples from healthy donors and cancer patients. Only in-frame clones appear in the TCRdb table, and some are missing; sequencing was by immunoSEQ multiplex PCR. Of approximately 130,000 clones listed, over 75% are singletons. Sequencing was done on a sample of blood. The receptors here all came from a man aged 55 to 70 in good health.

The chain has TRBV28 and TRBJ1-5; D is ambiguous. The CDR3 totals 12 residues. V lost 8 bases to trimming and J lost 3 bases, with 8 bases between them. The germline gives CDR1 MDHEN, CDR2 SYDVKM. CDR3 in amino acids: CASESSNQPQHF. The CDR3 bases are TGTGCCAGCGAAAGTTCCAATCAGCCCCAGCATTTT.

The chain links TRBV28 to TRBJ1-3; no reliable D call. Trimming shortened V by 2 bases and J by 0 bases, and 5 bases separated the two germline ends. There are 14 residues in the CDR3. Germline assignment: CDR1 MDHEN and CDR2 SYDVKM. CDR3 bases: TGTGCCAGCAGTTTAGTGTACTCTGGAAACACCATATATTTT. Amino acids: CASSLVYSGNTIYF.

The genes are TRBV7-2 and TRBJ1-5, with TRBD1 matching 8 bases. The V segment lost 6 bases and the J segment 6 bases; nucleotides outside the gene matches: 7. Germline CDR1 reads SGHTA; CDR2 reads FQGNSA. CDR3 length: 14 residues. CDR3 DNA: TGTGCCAGCAGTGCAGTACAGGGGGTTCAGCCCCAGCATTTT. This translates into CASSAVQGVQPQHF.

The CDR3: CASTPGLAGSITDTQYF. Written as DNA, the CDR3 is TGTGCCAGTACCCCAGGACTAGCGGGGAGTATCACAGATACGCAGTATTTT. The chain recombines TRBV19 with TRBJ2-3, with 12 bases lining up with TRBD2. Per the germline V gene, CDR1 is LNHDA and CDR2 is SQIVND (reference sequence). V lost 7 bases to trimming and J lost 2 bases; unmatched junction nucleotides: 10. This CDR3 contains 17 residues.

The chain couples TRBV6-6 to TRBJ2-6; 9 bases fit TRBD1. Looked up from germline, CDR1 is MNHNY and CDR2 is SVGAGI (reference sequence). This CDR3 has 18 amino acids. J was trimmed by 2 bases and V by 5 bases; bases with no gene match: 10. The CDR3 protein is CASSPPPGQGTGANVLTF. The CDR3 bases are TGTGCCAGCAGTCCTCCCCCGGGACAGGGAACTGGGGCCAACGTCCTGACTTTC.